What follows describes a single TCR beta chain. This record comes from a study of shared clonotypes between healthy human individuals. About the study: A donor's plate count was three for CD4 naive and three for CD4 memory; CD8 naive had two and CD8 memory one.

TCRdb's copy holds only in-frame clones and misses some; the assay was immunoSEQ multiplex PCR. Among some 500,000 clones, almost 97% were seen once, and the ten largest hold approximately 0.062%. This receptor was taken from a woman aged 25 to 39 in good health. Sequenced input: naive CD4+ T cells sorted from blood. Stated subset: CD45RA+ positively selected.

The CDR3, as DNA: TGTGCCAGCTCACCACGCGTAGGTCTACAAGAGACCCAGTACTTC. As protein: CASSPRVGLQETQYF. This chain connects TRBV18 to TRBJ2-5; no definite D call. Germline V lookup: CDR1 KGHSH, CDR2 LQKENI. Trimming took off 1 base at V and 2 bases at J, with 11 bases between the two ends. The CDR3 has 15 residues.